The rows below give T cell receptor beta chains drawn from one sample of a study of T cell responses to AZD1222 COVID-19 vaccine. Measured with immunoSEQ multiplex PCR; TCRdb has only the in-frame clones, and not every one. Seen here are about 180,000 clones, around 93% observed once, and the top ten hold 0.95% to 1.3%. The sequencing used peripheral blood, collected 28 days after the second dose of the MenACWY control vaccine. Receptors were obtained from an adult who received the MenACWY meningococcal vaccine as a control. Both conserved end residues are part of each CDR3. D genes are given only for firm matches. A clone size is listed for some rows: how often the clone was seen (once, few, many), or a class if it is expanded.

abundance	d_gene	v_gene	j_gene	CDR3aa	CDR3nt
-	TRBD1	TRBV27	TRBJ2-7	CASRVGTVAYEQYF	TGTGCCAGCAGGGTCGGGACAGTTGCCTACGAGCAGTACTTC
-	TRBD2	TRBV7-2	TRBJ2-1	CASSLGWEGGEQFF	TGTGCCAGCAGCTTAGGGTGGGAGGGCGGTGAGCAGTTCTTC
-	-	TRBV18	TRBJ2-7	CASSPGPTGLYEQYF	TGTGCCAGCTCACCTGGCCCTACGGGCCTCTACGAGCAGTACTTC
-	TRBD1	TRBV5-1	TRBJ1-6	CASSLRQGRDSPLHF	TGCGCCAGCAGCCTTCGACAGGGGAGAGATTCACCCCTCCACTTT
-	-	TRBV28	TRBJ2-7	CASSFFASYEQYF	TGTGCCAGCAGTTTTTTCGCGTCCTACGAGCAGTACTTC
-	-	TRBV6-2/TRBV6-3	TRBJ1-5	CASSGGVGNQPQHF	TGTGCCAGCAGTGGAGGGGTTGGCAATCAGCCCCAGCATTTT
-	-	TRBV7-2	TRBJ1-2	CASSLDPGYGYTF	TGTGCCAGCAGCTTAGATCCAGGATATGGCTACACCTTC
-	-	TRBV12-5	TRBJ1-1	CASGLGINTEAFF	TGTGCTAGTGGTTTGGGGATTAACACTGAAGCTTTCTTT
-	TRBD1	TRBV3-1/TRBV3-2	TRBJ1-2	CASSQARDSLFGYTF	TGTGCCAGCAGCCAAGCCCGGGACAGCCTTTTCGGCTACACCTTC
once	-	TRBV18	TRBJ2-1	CASSVRDRENEQFF	TGTGCCAGCTCCGTCCGGGACCGTGAGAATGAGCAGTTCTTC
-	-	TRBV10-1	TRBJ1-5	CASSDGQGEGNQPQHF	TGCGCCAGCAGTGACGGTCAGGGCGAAGGGAATCAGCCCCAGCATTTT
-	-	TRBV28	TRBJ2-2	CASSQNQLNTGELFF	TGTGCCAGCAGCCAAAATCAACTGAACACCGGGGAGCTGTTTTTT
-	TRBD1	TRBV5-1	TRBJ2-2	CASSFAGQGTGELFF	TGCGCCAGCAGCTTTGCGGGACAGGGTACCGGGGAGCTGTTTTTT
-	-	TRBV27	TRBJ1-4	CASSLSRRGPEKLFF	TGTGCCAGCAGTTTATCCCGGCGCGGGCCAGAAAAACTGTTTTTT
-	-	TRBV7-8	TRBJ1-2	CASSQDSYYGYTF	TGTGCCAGCAGCCAGGACAGTTACTATGGCTACACCTTC
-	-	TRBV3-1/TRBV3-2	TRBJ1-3	CASSPRWDHSGNTIYF	TGTGCCAGCAGCCCCCGGTGGGACCACTCTGGAAACACCATATATTTT
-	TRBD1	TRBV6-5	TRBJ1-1	CASGQGARGTEAFF	TGTGCCAGCGGACAGGGGGCGCGAGGCACTGAAGCTTTCTTT
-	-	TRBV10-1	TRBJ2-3	CASTGKQGRKDTQYF	TGCGCCAGCACTGGAAAGCAGGGGCGGAAAGATACGCAGTATTTT
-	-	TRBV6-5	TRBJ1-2	CASSPGGTNYGYTF	TGTGCCAGCAGCCCCGGGGGGACTAACTATGGCTACACCTTC
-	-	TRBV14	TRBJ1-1	CASSQDVNTEAFF	TGTGCCAGCAGCCAAGATGTGAACACTGAAGCTTTCTTT
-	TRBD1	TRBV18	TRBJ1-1	CASSPRTGDTEAFF	TGTGCCAGCTCACCCCGTACAGGGGACACTGAAGCTTTCTTT
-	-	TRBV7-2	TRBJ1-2	CASSPQFSGDGYTF	TGTGCCAGCAGCCCCCAGTTTTCAGGGGATGGCTACACCTTC
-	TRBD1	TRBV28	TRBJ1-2	CASSADRAGGYTF	TGTGCCAGCAGTGCCGACAGGGCTGGTGGCTACACCTTC
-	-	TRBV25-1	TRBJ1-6	CASRSQGLGSPLHF	TGTGCCAGCAGATCCCAGGGGCTAGGTTCACCCCTCCACTTT
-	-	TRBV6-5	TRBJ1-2	CASSYKGTSYGYTF	TGTGCCAGCAGTTATAAAGGGACTTCCTATGGCTACACCTTC
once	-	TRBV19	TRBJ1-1	CASRPDGGNTEAFF	TGTGCCAGTAGACCGGATGGGGGGAACACTGAAGCTTTCTTT
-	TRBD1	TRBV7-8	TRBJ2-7	CASRHRDSGTYEQYF	TGTGCCAGCAGGCACCGGGACAGCGGAACCTACGAGCAGTACTTC
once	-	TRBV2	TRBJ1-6	CASSDTSSYNSPLHF	TGTGCCAGCAGTGACACGAGCTCCTATAATTCACCCCTCCACTTT
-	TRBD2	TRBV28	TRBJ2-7	CASSRLAGGTWEQYF	TGTGCCAGCAGTAGACTAGCGGGGGGGACGTGGGAGCAGTACTTC
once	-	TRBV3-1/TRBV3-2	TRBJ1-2	CASSQGEFYGYTF	TGTGCCAGCAGCCAAGGGGAGTTCTATGGCTACACCTTC
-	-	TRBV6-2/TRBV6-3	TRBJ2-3	CASSRRLVRKADYTQYF	TGTGCCAGCAGTCGCCGTTTGGTCCGCAAGGCTGATTATACGCAGTATTTT